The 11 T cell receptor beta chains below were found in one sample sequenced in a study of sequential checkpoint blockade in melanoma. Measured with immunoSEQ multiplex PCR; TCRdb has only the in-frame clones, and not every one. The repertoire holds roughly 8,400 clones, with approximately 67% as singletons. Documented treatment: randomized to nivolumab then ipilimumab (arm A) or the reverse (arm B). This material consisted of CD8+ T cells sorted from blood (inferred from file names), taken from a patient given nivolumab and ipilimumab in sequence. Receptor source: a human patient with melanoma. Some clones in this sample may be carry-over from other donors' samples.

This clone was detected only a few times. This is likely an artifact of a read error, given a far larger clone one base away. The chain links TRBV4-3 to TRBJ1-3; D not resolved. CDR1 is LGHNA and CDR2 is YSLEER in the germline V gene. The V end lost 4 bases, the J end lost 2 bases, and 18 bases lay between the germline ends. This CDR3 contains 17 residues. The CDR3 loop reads CASSPRYGGRTGNTIYF. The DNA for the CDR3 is TGCGCCAGCAGCCCACGGTACGGAGGCAGGACTGGAAACACCATATATTTT.

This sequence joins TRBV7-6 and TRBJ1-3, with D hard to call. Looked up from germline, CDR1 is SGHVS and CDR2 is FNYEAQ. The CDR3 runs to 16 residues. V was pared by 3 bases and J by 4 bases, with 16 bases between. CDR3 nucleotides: TGTGCCAGCAGCTTGGGTCCGGAAGACTCCGGAAACACCATATATTTT. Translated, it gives CASSLGPEDSGNTIYF.

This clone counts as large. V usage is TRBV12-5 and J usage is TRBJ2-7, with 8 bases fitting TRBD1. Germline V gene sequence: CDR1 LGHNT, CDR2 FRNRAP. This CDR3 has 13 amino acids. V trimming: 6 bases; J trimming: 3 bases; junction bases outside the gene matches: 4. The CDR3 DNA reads TGTGCTAGTGGGTCAGGGGGCGTCTACGAGCAGTACTTC. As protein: CASGSGGVYEQYF. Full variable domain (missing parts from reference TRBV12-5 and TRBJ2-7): DARVTQTPRHKVTEMGQEVTMRCQPILGHNTVFWYRQTMMQGLELLAYFRNRAPLDDSGMPKDRFSAEMPDATLATLKIQPSEPRDSAVYFCASGSGGVYEQYFGPGTRLTVT.

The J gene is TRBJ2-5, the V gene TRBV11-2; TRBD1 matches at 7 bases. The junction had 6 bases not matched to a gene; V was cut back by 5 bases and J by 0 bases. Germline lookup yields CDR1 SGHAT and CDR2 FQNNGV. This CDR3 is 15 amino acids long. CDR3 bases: TGTGCCAGCAGCCAAGGACAGGCGTACCAAGAGACCCAGTACTTC. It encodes CASSQGQAYQETQYF.

CDR3 region: CASSFDREAFF. In DNA form, the CDR3 reads TGTGCCAGCAGTTTCGACAGGGAAGCTTTCTTT. The V call is TRBV6-5, the J call TRBJ1-1; possibly TRBD1 for D (6 bases). The germline V and J ends were trimmed by 4 bases and 8 bases, with 8 bases remaining between them. The germline V gene encodes CDR1 MNHEY and CDR2 SVGAGI. The CDR3 runs 11 residues.

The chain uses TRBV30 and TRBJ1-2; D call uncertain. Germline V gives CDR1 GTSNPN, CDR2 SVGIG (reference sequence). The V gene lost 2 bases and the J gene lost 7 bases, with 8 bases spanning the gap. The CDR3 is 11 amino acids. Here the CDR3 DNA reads TGTGCCTGGAGTAACGGTACTGGCTACACCTTC. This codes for CAWSNGTGYTF.

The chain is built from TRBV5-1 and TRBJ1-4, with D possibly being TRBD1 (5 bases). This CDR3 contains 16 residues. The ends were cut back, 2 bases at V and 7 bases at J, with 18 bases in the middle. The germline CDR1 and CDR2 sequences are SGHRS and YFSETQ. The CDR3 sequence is CASSLRGNQASEKLFF. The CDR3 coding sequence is TGCGCCAGCAGCTTAAGGGGAAATCAGGCGAGTGAAAAACTGTTTTTT.

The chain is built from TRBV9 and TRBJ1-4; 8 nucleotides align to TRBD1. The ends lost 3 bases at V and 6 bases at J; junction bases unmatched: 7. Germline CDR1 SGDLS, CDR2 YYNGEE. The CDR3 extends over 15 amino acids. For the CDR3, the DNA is TGTGCCAGCAGCGGCCGGGGACAGGCTGATGAAAAACTGTTTTTT. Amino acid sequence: CASSGRGQADEKLFF.

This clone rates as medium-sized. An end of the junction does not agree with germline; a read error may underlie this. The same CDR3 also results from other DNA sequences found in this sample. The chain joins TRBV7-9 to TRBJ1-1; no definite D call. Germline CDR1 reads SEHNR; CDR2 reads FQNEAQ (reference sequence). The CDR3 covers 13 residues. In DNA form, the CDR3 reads TGCGCCAGCAGCCCTAATAGGAACACTGAAGCTTTCTTT. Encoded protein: CASSPNRNTEAFF.

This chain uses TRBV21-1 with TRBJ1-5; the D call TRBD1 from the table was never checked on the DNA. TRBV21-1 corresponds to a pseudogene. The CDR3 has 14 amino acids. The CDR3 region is CASSKVRRDQPQHF. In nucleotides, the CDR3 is TGTGCCAGCAGCAAAGTCCGCAGGGATCAGCCCCAGCATTTT.

The CDR3 spells CASSLAGSSNQPQHF. The CDR3, as DNA: TGTGCCAGCAGTTTAGCGGGCTCGAGCAATCAGCCCCAGCATTTT. This chain links TRBV27 with TRBJ1-5; no clear D. Trimming left V 2 bases short and J 1 base short, with 9 bases between. Germline V gene sequence: CDR1 MNHEY, CDR2 SMNVEV (reference sequence). CDR3 size: 15 residues.